A single sample is the source of the 23 T cell receptor beta chains below, sequenced in a study of blood T cell repertoires in COVID-19. Assay: immunoSEQ multiplex PCR; the TCRdb copy retains only in-frame clones and omits some. Here the sample spans approximately 59,000 clones, roughly 81% being singletons. The specimen sequenced was peripheral blood. The receptor source for this set is a man aged 80 or over with acute or convalescent COVID-19.

The table lists this clone with a few counts. V usage is TRBV28 and J usage is TRBJ2-1; 10 bases map to TRBD2. V was pared by 5 bases and J by 7 bases, with 8 bases of the junction left unmatched. CDR1 is MDHEN, CDR2 SYDVKM, per germline. This CDR3 region has 15 residues. DNA of the CDR3: TGTGCCAGCAGTCTAGCGGGAGCTCTGTTTAATGAGCAGTTCTTC. Amino acids: CASSLAGALFNEQFF.

This rearrangement joins TRBV9 to TRBJ2-1; 11 bases are shared with TRBD2. The germline CDR1 and CDR2 sequences are SGDLS and YYNGEE. This CDR3 is built from 15 residues. The J segment lost 3 bases and the V segment lost 3 bases, leaving 2 bases of the junction unmatched. For the CDR3, the DNA is TGTGCCAGCAGCGCTAGCGGGAGGATCTACAATGAGCAGTTCTTC. It specifies CASSASGRIYNEQFF.

The genes are TRBV5-1 and TRBJ1-3, with D maybe TRBD1 (5 bases). The CDR3 loop spans 16 amino acids. Trimming took off 4 bases at V and 0 bases at J, with 14 bases between the two ends. The germline V gene encodes CDR1 SGHRS and CDR2 YFSETQ. CDR3 residues: CASSPSTGSSGNTIYF. CDR3 nucleotide sequence: TGCGCCAGCAGCCCCTCCACAGGTAGCTCTGGAAACACCATATATTTT.

This chain uses TRBV5-1 with TRBJ2-3, with a weak D call TRBD1 (6 bases). Germline V lookup: CDR1 SGHRS, CDR2 YFSETQ. The CDR3 contains 14 residues. Trimming shortened V by 2 bases and J by 3 bases, and 10 bases separated the two germline ends. The CDR3 spells CASSLQGVTDTQYF. In DNA form, the CDR3 reads TGCGCCAGCAGCTTACAGGGTGTGACAGATACGCAGTATTTT.

V usage is TRBV2 and J usage is TRBJ2-6; weak D call: TRBD2 (5 bases). The CDR3 extends over 17 amino acids. Trimming cost V 2 bases and J 2 bases, with 13 bases left between them. Looked up from germline, CDR1 is SNHLY and CDR2 is FYNNEI. CDR3 sequence reads: CASSEWGAHTGANVLTF. CDR3 nucleotides: TGTGCCAGCAGTGAATGGGGAGCCCACACTGGGGCCAACGTCCTGACTTTC.

This chain uses TRBV7-9 with TRBJ1-4; D is perhaps TRBD1 (6 bases). Germline lookup yields CDR1 SEHNR and CDR2 FQNEAQ (reference sequence). V shed 5 bases and J shed 5 bases, with 9 bases lying between them. This CDR3 is built from 13 residues. The CDR3 nucleotides read TGTGCCAGCAGCCCTCAGGGGAATGAAAAACTGTTTTTT. Its translation is CASSPQGNEKLFF.

The chain links TRBV10-3 to TRBJ1-1, with TRBD1 identical over 8 bases. V shed 7 bases, J shed 3 bases, and the junction held 7 bases outside the gene matches. The CDR3 has 14 amino acids. CDR1 is ENHRY and CDR2 is SYGVKD in the germline V gene. CDR3 DNA: TGTGCCATCACCGGCCAGACAGGGGACACTGAAGCTTTCTTT. This encodes CAITGQTGDTEAFF.

This clone has only one observation. V and J are TRBV7-2 and TRBJ2-1, with TRBD1 matching over 9 bases. CDR1 and CDR2 from the germline V gene are SGHTA and FQGNSA. J lost 3 bases, V lost 6 bases, and 9 bases had no gene match. The CDR3 totals 16 residues. The CDR3 reads CASRGPRTGDYNEQFF. As DNA, the CDR3 is TGTGCCAGCAGGGGGCCCAGGACAGGGGACTACAATGAGCAGTTCTTC.

The CDR3 DNA reads as TGTGCCAGCAGTTACCTGGGACAGGGGGCCCACAATGAGCAGTTCTTC. This translates into CASSYLGQGAHNEQFF. The chain has TRBV6-5 and TRBJ2-1; 12 bases are a match to TRBD1. CDR3 length: 16 residues. Unmatched junction bases numbered 4, after V lost 2 bases and J lost 5 bases. Germline V gives CDR1 MNHEY, CDR2 SVGAGI.

V and J are TRBV19 and TRBJ1-6; D gene unclear. V gave up 7 bases and J gave up 3 bases, with 10 bases separating them. The CDR3 sequence is 14 residues long. Looked up from germline, CDR1 is LNHDA and CDR2 is SQIVND (reference sequence). The CDR3 DNA sequence: TGTGCCAGTAAAAGTACAGACTATAATTCACCCCTCCACTTT. It is translated as CASKSTDYNSPLHF.

The chain has TRBV27 and TRBJ2-2; 13 bases agree with TRBD2. CDR3 size: 17 residues. V dropped 7 bases and J dropped 8; count of bases not matched to a gene: 13. CDR1 and CDR2 from the germline V gene are MNHEY and SMNVEV (reference sequence). CDR3 nucleotides: TGTGCCAGCACCAGACTAGCGGGAGGCCTTAAGGGAGGGGAGCTGTTTTTT. Its translation: CASTRLAGGLKGGELFF.

The chain carries TRBV5-1 and TRBJ2-3, with TRBD2 matching 8 bases. Trimming cost V 4 bases and J 1 base; bases outside gene matches: 8. CDR3 size: 16 residues. Germline CDR1 SGHRS, CDR2 YFSETQ. The CDR3 DNA follows: TGCGCCAGCAGCCTGGCCACTAGCGGACGCACAGATACGCAGTATTTT. It is translated as CASSLATSGRTDTQYF. The variable domain in full, completed from reference TRBV5-1 and TRBJ2-3, reads KAGVTQTPRYLIKTRGQQVTLSCSPISGHRSVSWYQQTPGQGLQFLFEYFSETQRNKGNFPGRFSGRQFSNSRSEMNVSTLELGDSALYLCASSLATSGRTDTQYFGPGTRLTVL.

This clone was seen a handful of times. The rearrangement joins TRBV7-2 to TRBJ1-1; TRBD1 might be the D (6 bases). The CDR3 has 13 residues. The germline V gene has CDR1 SGHTA and CDR2 FQGNSA. With 5 bases removed from V and 4 bases from J, the gap between germline ends came to 11 bases. The CDR3 sequence: CASSAGQRTEAFF. The DNA of the CDR3 is TGTGCCAGCAGCGCCGGACAGCGCACTGAAGCTTTCTTT.

The chain combines TRBV19 with TRBJ1-1, with 10 nucleotides matching TRBD1. Per the germline V gene, CDR1 is LNHDA and CDR2 is SQIVND (reference sequence). This CDR3 is 14 amino acids long. The J segment lost 5 bases and the V segment lost 7 bases, leaving 7 bases of the junction unmatched. The CDR3 DNA sequence: TGTGCCAGTACCCCAGGACAGGGGGGAACTGAAGCTTTCTTT. It is translated as CASTPGQGGTEAFF.

The chain employs TRBV11-2 and TRBJ2-3; a weak D match, TRBD2 (6 bases). Germline V gene data show CDR1 as SGHAT and CDR2 as FQNNGV. Deletions cut 3 bases from V and 5 bases from J, with 12 bases between. This CDR3 is 14 amino acids long. CDR3 sequence (DNA): TGTGCCAGCAGCTTGGGTGGAGGGGAAGATACGCAGTATTTT. It is translated as CASSLGGGEDTQYF. Based on the CDR3 plus reference TRBV11-2 and TRBJ2-3, the full variable domain is EAGVAQSPRYKIIEKRQSVAFWCNPISGHATLYWYQQILGQGPKLLIQFQNNGVVDDSQLPKDRFSAERLKGVDSTLKIQPAKLEDSAVYLCASSLGGGEDTQYFGPGTRLTVL.

V gene TRBV5-6 combines with J gene TRBJ2-1; unclear D gene. The V gene's germline CDR1 is SGHDT and CDR2 YYEEEE. V was trimmed by 1 base and J by 0 bases, leaving 8 bases between them. This CDR3 contains 15 residues. The CDR3: CASSLSVYSYNEQFF. CDR3 in DNA: TGTGCCAGCAGCTTGTCGGTTTACTCCTACAATGAGCAGTTCTTC.

The CDR3 DNA is TGTGCCAGCAGTTACGCCCCTGGGGTCGGGACTAGCACAGATACGCAGTATTTT. Its translation: CASSYAPGVGTSTDTQYF. V usage is TRBV6-2 or TRBV6-3 and J usage is TRBJ2-3; D is possibly TRBD2 (6 bases). The CDR3 is 18 residues long. Germline lookup yields CDR1 MNHEY and CDR2 SVGEGT. V was pared by 2 bases and J by 0 bases, with 18 bases between.

This sequence joins TRBV12-3 or TRBV12-4 and TRBJ2-3, with a weak D call TRBD1 (6 bases). Trimming shortened V by 5 bases and J by 0 bases, and 6 bases separated the two germline ends. The CDR3 runs to 13 residues. CDR3 amino acids: CASSTGSTDTQYF. CDR3 in DNA: TGTGCCAGCAGTACAGGGAGCACAGATACGCAGTATTTT.

This chain links TRBV9 with TRBJ1-6; unclear D gene. Trimming removed 5 bases from V and 8 bases from J, with 14 bases in between. CDR1 is SGDLS, CDR2 YYNGEE, per germline. There are 14 residues in the CDR3. The CDR3 sequence: CASSDIYADSPLHF. Here the CDR3 DNA reads TGTGCCAGCAGTGACATATATGCTGATTCACCCCTCCACTTT. The variable domain in full, completed from reference TRBV9 and TRBJ1-6, reads DSGVTQTPKHLITATGQRVTLRCSPRSGDLSVYWYQQSLDQGLQFLIQYYNGEERAKGNILERFSAQQFPDLHSELNLSSLELGDSALYFCASSDIYADSPLHFGNGTRLTVT.

This clone appeared a single time. The chain has TRBV4-1 and TRBJ1-2; D is perhaps TRBD1 (5 bases). Germline CDR1 reads MGHRA; CDR2 reads YSYEKL. Trimming pared 0 bases from V and 7 bases from J, leaving 15 bases between. The CDR3 length is 15 residues. As DNA, the CDR3 is TGCGCCAGCAGCCAAGACCCATCCAGGGTTACTGGCTACACCTTC. Protein product: CASSQDPSRVTGYTF.

The rearrangement links TRBV18 to TRBJ2-1; 11 bases align to TRBD2. The length of the CDR3 is 17 residues. J was trimmed by 8 bases and V by 3 bases; bases with no gene match: 12. Germline V gene lookup returns CDR1 KGHSH and CDR2 LQKENI. CDR3 in amino acids: CASSPTPSGGIVDEQFF. The CDR3 bases are TGTGCCAGCTCACCCACTCCTAGCGGGGGGATCGTAGATGAGCAGTTCTTC.

The V and J genes are TRBV28 and TRBJ1-2, with 7 bases fitting TRBD1. J was trimmed by 4 bases and V by 5 bases; bases with no gene match: 1. CDR3 length: 12 residues. In germline, CDR1 is MDHEN, CDR2 SYDVKM. CDR3 loop: CASSPGGYGYTF. The CDR3 DNA reads TGTGCCAGCAGTCCAGGGGGCTATGGCTACACCTTC.

This rearrangement joins TRBV7-9 to TRBJ2-3; the match to TRBD2 covers 7 bases. Unmatched junction bases numbered 15, after V lost 5 bases and J lost 4 bases. Germline CDR1 reads SEHNR; CDR2 reads FQNEAQ (reference sequence). This CDR3 is 17 amino acids long. CDR3: CASSPRSGRGKADTQYF. The CDR3 DNA is TGTGCCAGCAGCCCCCGAAGTGGGCGGGGGAAAGCAGATACGCAGTATTTT.